Each of the 27 T cell receptor beta chains below was sequenced from the same sample in a study of CD8 T cells in Susac syndrome. The RNA input was roughly 0.5 to 1 ug, and it was reverse transcribed with random hexamers. Using its own MiXCR run on the immunoSEQ multiplex PCR reads, TCRdb lists one record per CDR3 protein. The sample has some 110,000 distinct CDR3 sequences; roughly 95% are singletons. Material: CD4+ T cells from PBMCs. The receptors come from a human donor with Susac syndrome.

This chain links TRBV5-1 with TRBJ1-1; D gene unclear. The germline V and J ends were trimmed by 3 bases and 4 bases, with 10 bases remaining between them. Germline V gene lookup returns CDR1 SGHRS and CDR2 YFSETQ. The CDR3 consists of 13 residues. CDR3 residues: CASSSRDPTEAFF. For the CDR3, the DNA is TGCGCCAGCAGCTCTCGGGATCCCACTGAAGCTTTCTTT.

This chain uses TRBV20-1 with TRBJ2-1; D not certain. Germline values: CDR1 DFQATT, CDR2 SNEGSKA (reference sequence). The CDR3 is 11 residues long. Deletions cut 0 bases from V and 12 bases from J, with 9 bases between. In DNA, the CDR3 is TGCAGTGCTAGAGATGCCTATACGCAGTTCTTC. Translating it yields CSARDAYTQFF.

V and J are TRBV20-1 and TRBJ2-5; D perhaps matches TRBD1 (5 bases). The CDR3 consists of 13 residues. Trimming took off 1 base at V and 5 bases at J, with 11 bases between the two ends. Germline CDR1 and CDR2: DFQATT and SNEGSKA (reference sequence). CDR3 nucleotide sequence: TGCAGTGCTAGAGGTCAGCACAGGGAGACCCAGTACTTC. It specifies CSARGQHRETQYF.

The CDR3 DNA follows: TGTGCCAGCAGCGCGGGTACTAGCGGGAGTGATGAGCAGTTCTTC. The encoded protein is CASSAGTSGSDEQFF. V and J are TRBV9 and TRBJ2-1, with 11 nucleotides matching TRBD2. V gave up 3 bases and J gave up 8 bases; unmatched junction bases: 7. Looked up from germline, CDR1 is SGDLS and CDR2 is YYNGEE. The CDR3 is 15 amino acids.

The chain carries TRBV18 and TRBJ1-2; D is ambiguous. The germline gives CDR1 KGHSH, CDR2 LQKENI. Trimming left V 6 bases short and J 8 bases short, with 16 bases between. The CDR3 length is 13 residues. The CDR3 sequence is CASSPETESGYTF. CDR3 DNA sequence: TGTGCCAGCTCCCCCGAGACGGAGTCAGGCTACACCTTC.

This CDR3 is CASSVATGANQPQHF. CDR3 coding DNA: TGTGCCAGCAGCGTAGCGACAGGGGCAAATCAGCCCCAGCATTTT. This chain connects TRBV9 to TRBJ1-5; 8 nucleotides line up with TRBD1. J gave up 4 bases and V 0 bases, and 3 bases lay outside the gene matches. This CDR3 region has 15 residues. Germline V gene lookup returns CDR1 SGDLS and CDR2 YYNGEE.

The rearrangement uses TRBV12-3 or TRBV12-4 and TRBJ2-5, with 9 bases that match TRBD1. V was clipped by 4 bases and J by 5 bases; unmatched bases: 5. The CDR3 has 14 amino acids. This chain's CDR3 is CASSSIGTGETQYF. For the CDR3, the DNA is TGTGCCAGCAGTTCCATAGGGACAGGGGAGACCCAGTACTTC.

The rearrangement joins TRBV5-1 to TRBJ2-7, with TRBD2 matching over 7 bases. The CDR3 extends over 15 amino acids. J lost 5 bases, V lost 2 bases, and 10 bases had no gene match. CDR1 SGHRS and CDR2 YFSETQ come from the germline V gene. In nucleotides, the CDR3 is TGCGCCAGCAGCTTCGGAGAGGGAGGGCCTCACGAGCAGTACTTC. Translation: CASSFGEGGPHEQYF.

The chain uses TRBV2 and TRBJ2-1; D unresolved. V was trimmed by 6 bases and J by 4 bases, leaving 4 bases between them. CDR3 length equals 11 residues. Germline V lookup: CDR1 SNHLY, CDR2 FYNNEI. The CDR3 loop reads CASRRYNEQFF. Written as DNA, the CDR3 is TGTGCCAGCAGGAGGTACAATGAGCAGTTCTTC. Looking up the rest from reference TRBV2 and TRBJ2-1 gives the full variable domain: EPEVTQTPSHQVTQMGQEVILRCVPISNHLYFYWYRQILGQKVEFLVSFYNNEISEKSEIFDDQFSVERPDGSNFTLKIRSTKLEDSAMYFCASRRYNEQFFGPGTRLTVL.

The V call is TRBV29-1, the J call TRBJ1-1; D is possibly TRBD1 (5 bases). V lost 8 bases to trimming and J lost 2 bases, with 15 bases between them. CDR3 size: 13 residues. Germline-derived CDR1 and CDR2 are SQVTM and ANQGSEA. CDR3 amino acids: CSFWGGKNTEAFF. CDR3 DNA sequence: TGCAGCTTTTGGGGCGGAAAAAACACTGAAGCTTTCTTT.

V is TRBV5-6 and J is TRBJ2-5; no clear D. V gave up 0 bases and J gave up 2 bases, with 5 bases separating them. Germline V gene data show CDR1 as SGHDT and CDR2 as YYEEEE. CDR3 size: 13 residues. DNA for the CDR3: TGTGCCAGCAGCTTGGTCGCTCAAGAGACCCAGTACTTC. This codes for CASSLVAQETQYF.

This clonotype was recorded once. This chain links TRBV20-1 with TRBJ2-7, with no clear D. Germline loops: CDR1 DFQATT, CDR2 SNEGSKA (reference sequence). V was shortened by 6 bases and J by 0 bases, with 6 bases between the two germline ends. The CDR3 contains 11 residues. CDR3 sequence reads: CSAHSSYEQYF. The DNA for the CDR3 is TGCAGTGCCCATAGCTCCTACGAGCAGTACTTC.

The rearrangement links TRBV12-3 or TRBV12-4 to TRBJ1-4; a possible D gene is TRBD1 (5 bases). V was shortened by 5 bases and J by 10 bases, with 17 bases between the two germline ends. The CDR3 extends over 14 amino acids. CDR3 sequence (DNA): TGTGCCAGCAGTCCCTTGACCTTCGGGGGAAAACTGTTTTTT. Translated: CASSPLTFGGKLFF.

The chain uses TRBV7-2 and TRBJ1-1; D is unresolved. V was trimmed by 5 bases and J by 1 base, leaving 11 bases between them. Germline-derived CDR1 and CDR2 are SGHTA and FQGNSA. The CDR3 has 14 amino acids. The DNA for the CDR3 is TGTGCCAGCAGCGCCGGACCTACGAACACTGAAGCTTTCTTT. It translates to CASSAGPTNTEAFF.

This clonotype has just one count. The J gene is TRBJ2-5, the V gene TRBV7-9; 9 positions match TRBD2. V was clipped by 2 bases and J by 5 bases; unmatched bases: 3. The CDR3 runs 14 residues. From germline, CDR1 is SEHNR and CDR2 FQNEAQ (reference sequence). The CDR3 reads CASSLRTSDETQYF. CDR3 bases: TGTGCCAGCAGCTTACGGACTAGCGACGAGACCCAGTACTTC.

The sample holds one count of this clonotype. The chain carries TRBV6-1 and TRBJ1-5; TRBD1 is a possible D gene (6 bases). Trimming stripped 4 bases from V and 2 bases from J, with 15 bases between. The CDR3 runs to 16 residues. Germline V CDR1 and CDR2: MNHNS, SASEGT. CDR3 nucleotide sequence: TGTGCCAGCAGTGTACAGGGAATGGGGGGCAATCAGCCCCAGCATTTT. Amino acids: CASSVQGMGGNQPQHF.

The chain recombines TRBV14 with TRBJ1-2; D is possibly TRBD1 (5 bases). The CDR3 sequence is 16 residues long. Trimming took 1 base from V and 4 from J, leaving 16 bases between them. Looked up from germline, CDR1 is SGHDN and CDR2 is FVKESK. The CDR3 coding sequence is TGTGCCAGCAGCCAAGTGGCAGGGAACAATATCTATGGCTACACCTTC. This gives the protein CASSQVAGNNIYGYTF.

The chain combines TRBV28 with TRBJ2-7, with D perhaps TRBD2 (6 bases). The V gene's germline CDR1 is MDHEN and CDR2 SYDVKM. CDR3 length: 14 residues. V was clipped by 5 bases and J by 3 bases, with 14 bases between them. The CDR3 sequence: CASSPAGRRYEQYF. CDR3 sequence (DNA): TGTGCCAGCAGTCCCGCGGGACGTCGCTACGAGCAGTACTTC. Full variable domain (outside the CDR3, taken from reference TRBV28 and TRBJ2-7): DVKVTQSSRYLVKRTGEKVFLECVQDMDHENMFWYRQDPGLGLRLIYFSYDVKMKEKGDIPEGYSVSREKKERFSLILESASTNQTSMYLCASSPAGRRYEQYFGPGTRLTVT.

V usage is TRBV28 and J usage is TRBJ2-7; 11 bases map to TRBD1. CDR3 length: 14 amino acids. J lost 7 bases, V lost 7 bases, and 9 bases had no gene match. Germline lookup yields CDR1 MDHEN and CDR2 SYDVKM. The CDR3 DNA reads TGTGCCAGCACCGGGGGACAGGGGGTGAGAGAGCAGTACTTC. It yields the protein CASTGGQGVREQYF.

This clonotype was picked up one time. The chain combines TRBV20-1 with TRBJ2-1; 10 bases match TRBD2. The germline V gene has CDR1 DFQATT and CDR2 SNEGSKA (reference sequence). CDR3 size: 17 residues. Trimming at V came to 0 bases and at J to 1 base, leaving 6 bases not matched to a gene. The CDR3 bases are TGCAGTGCTAGAGATTCTAGCGGGAGTCATTCCTACAATGAGCAGTTCTTC. This translates into CSARDSSGSHSYNEQFF.

The V gene is TRBV2, the J gene TRBJ2-2; D unclear. V lost 5 bases, J lost 3 bases, and 4 bases lay in between. The CDR3 totals 12 residues. Germline V gene data show CDR1 as SNHLY and CDR2 as FYNNEI. This CDR3 reads CASSKDTGELFF. CDR3 bases: TGTGCCAGCAGTAAAGACACCGGGGAGCTGTTTTTT.

The V and J genes are TRBV3-1 and TRBJ1-5; D not certain. V lost 2 bases and J lost 7, with 9 bases in between. CDR3 length equals 13 residues. CDR1 and CDR2 from the germline V gene are LGHDT and YNNKEL (reference sequence). The CDR3 bases are TGTGCCAGCAGCCAAAAGGGTGGACAGCCCCAGCATTTT. The encoded protein is CASSQKGGQPQHF.

This chain connects TRBV12-3 or TRBV12-4 to TRBJ1-5; D unclear. The CDR3 runs to 15 residues. Deletions cut 5 bases from V and 0 bases from J, with 11 bases between. CDR3 residues: CASSSGRDSNQPQHF. In nucleotides, the CDR3 is TGTGCCAGCAGTAGCGGCCGAGATAGCAATCAGCCCCAGCATTTT.

This chain uses TRBV7-9 with TRBJ2-7; 11 bases align to TRBD2. CDR1 is SEHNR, CDR2 FQNEAQ, per germline (reference sequence). The CDR3 has 14 residues. The ends lost 6 bases at V and 5 bases at J; junction bases unmatched: 6. Here the CDR3 DNA reads TGTGCCAGCAGTTCGACTAGCGGGATCGACGAGCAGTACTTC. Protein product: CASSSTSGIDEQYF.

The chain joins TRBV19 to TRBJ2-3; weak D call: TRBD2 (5 bases). The ends were cut back, 10 bases at V and 4 bases at J, with 21 bases in the middle. Per germline, CDR1 LNHDA and CDR2 SQIVND (reference sequence). This CDR3 spans 15 amino acids. CDR3: CATLAGGRGADTQYF. The CDR3 nucleotides read TGTGCCACACTCGCGGGCGGCCGCGGAGCAGATACGCAGTATTTT.

The chain employs TRBV20-1 and TRBJ2-2; 7 nucleotides match TRBD2. Germline CDR1 DFQATT, CDR2 SNEGSKA (reference sequence). Germline trimming cut 2 bases from V and 0 bases from J; bases unmatched to any gene: 3. The CDR3 is made up of 15 amino acids. The DNA for the CDR3 is TGCAGTGCTAGAAGGGGAGGGGCGAACACCGGGGAGCTGTTTTTT. It is translated as CSARRGGANTGELFF.

This sequence joins TRBV9 and TRBJ1-2; D is uncertain. The V gene's germline CDR1 is SGDLS and CDR2 YYNGEE. V was cut by 1 base and J by 5 bases, with 9 bases left in between. This CDR3 has 13 amino acids. CDR3 sequence: CASSVSGFYGYTF. The CDR3 DNA sequence: TGTGCCAGCAGCGTATCGGGGTTTTATGGCTACACCTTC.